Presented here are 32 T cell receptor beta chains from one specimen sequenced in a study of T cell responses to AZD1222 COVID-19 vaccine (dated by TCRdb to 2020 to 2022). What this sample's time point label stands for: baseline before first vaccination. Receptor amplification or capture employed the immunoSEQ multiplex PCR assay. TCRdb took this table from immuneACCESS and kept in-frame rearrangements with V and J called. Such tables lack part of the clones; where checked against another copy, unresolved V genes explain under half of the gap, and the rest is unexplained. The sample table shows some 120,000 clones, and approximately 93% are seen once. Of the sample, around 3.3% is held by the ten largest clones. The sequences come from peripheral blood, collected on day 0 of AZD1222 vaccination. The source of these receptors is an adult in good health.

The gene calls are TRBV6-2 or TRBV6-3 and TRBJ1-2; D is unclear. V lost 5 bases and J 4 bases, leaving 5 bases between the germline ends. The CDR3 loop spans 11 amino acids. The germline CDR1 and CDR2 sequences are MNHEY and SVGEGT. The CDR3 is CASSGSYGYTF. The CDR3, as DNA: TGTGCCAGCAGTGGGAGCTATGGCTACACCTTC.

This clone occurred a few times. The V gene is TRBV19, the J gene TRBJ1-5; D gene ambiguous. This CDR3 has 14 residues. The ends were cut back, 3 bases at V and 7 bases at J, with 13 bases in the middle. Germline V gene sequence: CDR1 LNHDA, CDR2 SQIVND (reference sequence). CDR3 sequence reads: CASSIIELGQPQHF. The CDR3 DNA sequence: TGTGCCAGTAGTATCATCGAGTTGGGACAGCCCCAGCATTTT. Variable domain in full (rest from reference TRBV19 and TRBJ1-5): DGGITQSPKYLFRKEGQNVTLSCEQNLNHDAMYWYRQDPGQGLRLIYYSQIVNDFQKGDIAEGYSVSREKKESFPLTVTSAQKNPTAFYLCASSIIELGQPQHFGDGTRLSIL.

The rearrangement uses TRBV30 and TRBJ2-5; no clear D. The V gene lost 1 base and the J gene lost 0 bases, with 3 bases spanning the gap. Germline CDR1 and CDR2: GTSNPN and SVGIG (reference sequence). CDR3 length equals 12 residues. CDR3 region: CAWSAHQETQYF. The DNA for the CDR3 is TGTGCCTGGAGTGCACACCAAGAGACCCAGTACTTC.

The chain links TRBV28 to TRBJ1-1; TRBD1 is a possible D gene (5 bases). Germline CDR1 MDHEN, CDR2 SYDVKM. The CDR3 extends over 14 amino acids. V lost 6 bases to trimming and J lost 3 bases, with 14 bases between them. In DNA, the CDR3 is TGTGCCAGCAGCCTTGGGGGAGTATACACTGAAGCTTTCTTT. Protein: CASSLGGVYTEAFF.

In DNA form, the CDR3 reads TGTGCCAGCAGTGGCCTAGCGGGAGAGCAGTACTTC. This codes for CASSGLAGEQYF. The rearrangement uses TRBV9 and TRBJ2-7; 9 nucleotides agree with TRBD2. The V gene end was trimmed by 5 bases and the J gene end by 7 bases; junction bases not matched to a gene: 4. This CDR3 region has 12 residues. Looked up from germline, CDR1 is SGDLS and CDR2 is YYNGEE.

This chain links TRBV4-1 with TRBJ2-5; D not resolved. Germline CDR1 MGHRA, CDR2 YSYEKL. Trimming pared 0 bases from V and 3 bases from J, leaving 11 bases between. The CDR3 has 15 amino acids. CDR3 DNA sequence: TGCGCCAGCAGCCAAGACCCTCTCCGGGAAGAGACCCAGTACTTC. Translating it yields CASSQDPLREETQYF.

The chain carries TRBV9 and TRBJ1-4; TRBD1 is a possible D gene (5 bases). V was shortened by 4 bases and J by 7 bases, with 14 bases between the two germline ends. The length of the CDR3 is 14 residues. The germline gives CDR1 SGDLS, CDR2 YYNGEE. Here the CDR3 reads CASSPSRGSEKLFF. The CDR3 DNA is TGTGCCAGCAGCCCCTCGAGGGGTTCTGAAAAACTGTTTTTT.

The chain has TRBV6-2 or TRBV6-3 and TRBJ1-5, with D possibly TRBD1 on 5 matching bases. The CDR3 sequence is 16 residues long. Germline CDR1 and CDR2: MNHEY and SVGEGT. The V gene lost 0 bases and the J gene lost 5 bases, with 14 bases spanning the gap. DNA of the CDR3: TGTGCCAGCAGTTACTCCACGGGACTCTTGTATCAGCCCCAGCATTTT. Protein sequence: CASSYSTGLLYQPQHF.

The J gene is TRBJ1-1, the V gene TRBV6-6; D ambiguous. Germline V gives CDR1 MNHNY, CDR2 SVGAGI (reference sequence). CDR3 length equals 14 residues. The V gene lost 0 bases and the J gene lost 3 bases, with 8 bases spanning the gap. In DNA, the CDR3 is TGTGCCAGCAGTTACTCGAAGGTTGACACTGAAGCTTTCTTT. Protein product: CASSYSKVDTEAFF.

The chain employs TRBV9 and TRBJ2-1; tentatively, D is TRBD2 (5 bases). CDR3 length: 12 amino acids. The V end lost 4 bases, the J end lost 10 bases, and 12 bases lay between the germline ends. Per the germline V gene, CDR1 is SGDLS and CDR2 is YYNGEE. The CDR3 DNA reads as TGTGCCAGCAGCCGCCGGGCGGGCGAGCAGTTCTTC. Translation: CASSRRAGEQFF.

The chain couples TRBV7-2 to TRBJ1-4; 7 nucleotides match TRBD1. After removal of 2 bases from V and 7 bases from J, the junction contained 7 bases not matched to a gene. CDR3 length: 15 amino acids. CDR1 is SGHTA, CDR2 FQGNSA, per germline. The CDR3 DNA reads TGTGCCAGCAGCTTATACAGGGGAGGTAGTGAAAAACTGTTTTTT. This encodes CASSLYRGGSEKLFF. Full variable domain (missing parts from reference TRBV7-2 and TRBJ1-4): GAGVSQSPSNKVTEKGKDVELRCDPISGHTALYWYRQSLGQGLEFLIYFQGNSAPDKSGLPSDRFSAERTGGSVSTLTIQRTQQEDSAVYLCASSLYRGGSEKLFFGSGTQLSVL.

This clone has just one count. J is TRBJ2-1 and V is TRBV2; 10 bases line up with TRBD2. This CDR3 region has 18 residues. Germline lookup yields CDR1 SNHLY and CDR2 FYNNEI. V was clipped by 7 bases and J by 1 base; unmatched bases: 13. The CDR3 bases are TGTGCCAGCAAAGGATCTAGCGGGAGCGGCTTATCCTACAATGAGCAGTTCTTC. This codes for CASKGSSGSGLSYNEQFF.

The chain couples TRBV19 to TRBJ2-5; 9 nucleotides align to TRBD1. V lost 5 bases and J lost 3; bases outside the gene matches: 1. Per germline, CDR1 LNHDA and CDR2 SQIVND (reference sequence). The CDR3 is 13 amino acids. The chain's CDR3 is CASSRDREETQYF. CDR3 nucleotide sequence: TGTGCCAGTAGTCGGGACAGGGAAGAGACCCAGTACTTC.

The chain links TRBV4-3 to TRBJ1-2; D unresolved. Per the germline V gene, CDR1 is LGHNA and CDR2 is YSLEER. The CDR3 is 16 residues long. The germline V and J ends were trimmed by 0 bases and 7 bases, with 18 bases remaining between them. CDR3 sequence reads: CASSQELSVLMPGYTF. In nucleotides, the CDR3 is TGCGCCAGCAGCCAAGAACTCTCCGTCTTAATGCCTGGCTACACCTTC.

The chain employs TRBV19 and TRBJ2-7; 13 bases agree with TRBD2. The J segment lost 2 bases and the V segment lost 5 bases, leaving 3 bases of the junction unmatched. Per the germline V gene, CDR1 is LNHDA and CDR2 is SQIVND (reference sequence). This CDR3 spans 15 amino acids. In DNA form, the CDR3 reads TGTGCCAGTAGTGCCGGGACTAGCGGGGCCTACGAGCAGTACTTC. Encoded protein: CASSAGTSGAYEQYF.

The chain recombines TRBV24-1 with TRBJ1-5; TRBD1 agrees at 8 bases. From germline, CDR1 is KGHDR and CDR2 SFDVKD. V lost 5 bases to trimming and J lost 6 bases; unmatched junction nucleotides: 5. This CDR3 has 14 residues. As DNA, the CDR3 is TGTGCCACCAGTGCCCAGGACAGGGTTCAGCCCCAGCATTTT. As protein: CATSAQDRVQPQHF.

The chain uses TRBV29-1 and TRBJ1-4; D uncertain. Per the germline V gene, CDR1 is SQVTM and CDR2 is ANQGSEA. The length of the CDR3 is 12 residues. Trimming stripped 4 bases from V and 8 bases from J, with 11 bases between. The CDR3 loop reads CSVGGQPEKLFF. For the CDR3, the DNA is TGCAGCGTTGGCGGCCAGCCAGAAAAACTGTTTTTT.

This chain links TRBV11-2 with TRBJ2-5, with TRBD1 matching 9 bases. The junction had 11 bases not matched to a gene; V was cut back by 5 bases and J by 1 base. Germline V lookup: CDR1 SGHAT, CDR2 FQNNGV. CDR3 length equals 17 residues. The chain's CDR3 is CASSPRGDRGFQETQYF. The CDR3 nucleotides are TGTGCCAGCAGCCCTCGAGGAGACAGGGGGTTCCAAGAGACCCAGTACTTC.

This rearrangement joins TRBV28 to TRBJ2-7, with 10 bases matching TRBD1. J was trimmed by 2 bases and V by 6 bases; bases with no gene match: 1. Germline assignment: CDR1 MDHEN and CDR2 SYDVKM. The length of the CDR3 is 13 residues. This CDR3 is CASRGTGAYEQYF. As DNA, the CDR3 is TGTGCCAGCAGGGGGACAGGGGCCTACGAGCAGTACTTC.

This chain links TRBV2 with TRBJ1-1; TRBD1 matches at 8 bases. The CDR3 extends over 14 amino acids. The V gene's germline CDR1 is SNHLY and CDR2 FYNNEI. After removal of 6 bases from V and 0 bases from J, the junction contained 3 bases not matched to a gene. This CDR3 reads CASRGTGLNTEAFF. The CDR3 DNA reads as TGTGCCAGCAGGGGGACAGGATTGAACACTGAAGCTTTCTTT. Looking up the rest from reference TRBV2 and TRBJ1-1 gives the full variable domain: EPEVTQTPSHQVTQMGQEVILRCVPISNHLYFYWYRQILGQKVEFLVSFYNNEISEKSEIFDDQFSVERPDGSNFTLKIRSTKLEDSAMYFCASRGTGLNTEAFFGQGTRLTVV.

This clone has a handful of counts. The chain links TRBV27 to TRBJ2-1; D remains unclear. There are 9 residues in the CDR3. Germline V CDR1 and CDR2: MNHEY, SMNVEV (reference sequence). Trimming removed 9 bases from V and 7 bases from J, with 4 bases in between. In DNA form, the CDR3 reads TGTGCCAGAAAGAATGAGCAGTTCTTC. It yields the protein CARKNEQFF.

This chain joins TRBV12-2 and TRBJ2-1; the D call of TRBD2 is as the table states it, not checked on the DNA. TRBV12-2 is labeled a pseudogene. This CDR3 has 14 residues. CDR3 residues: CASDGLAGRNEQFF. CDR3 coding DNA: TGTGCAAGTGACGGACTAGCGGGACGGAATGAGCAGTTCTTC.

The chain is built from TRBV11-3 and TRBJ1-5; the D gene is possibly TRBD1 (6 bases). The germline V gene encodes CDR1 SGHNT and CDR2 YENEEA. CDR3 size: 16 residues. V was cut by 3 bases and J by 1 base, with 13 bases left in between. CDR3 residues: CASSLRQVKSNQPQHF. The CDR3, as DNA: TGTGCCAGCAGCTTGAGACAGGTGAAGAGCAATCAGCCCCAGCATTTT.

This clone appeared once. The V call is TRBV6-2 or TRBV6-3, the J call TRBJ2-2; D remains ambiguous. The CDR3 spans 13 residues. The germline V gene has CDR1 MNHEY and CDR2 SVGEGT. V dropped 2 bases and J dropped 5 bases, with 6 bases sitting between them. CDR3 nucleotides: TGTGCCAGCAGTTACGGCTTTACCGGGGAGCTGTTTTTT. Its protein is CASSYGFTGELFF.

V and J are TRBV7-9 and TRBJ2-3; D is unclear. Trimming removed 5 bases from V and 0 bases from J, with 12 bases in between. CDR1 is SEHNR and CDR2 is FQNEAQ in the germline V gene (reference sequence). The CDR3 sequence is 15 residues long. This CDR3 reads CASSRTAISTDTQYF. DNA for the CDR3: TGTGCCAGCAGCCGAACGGCAATAAGCACAGATACGCAGTATTTT.

The V call is TRBV9, the J call TRBJ1-2; a weak D match, TRBD1 (6 bases). Germline V lookup: CDR1 SGDLS, CDR2 YYNGEE. V was shortened by 3 bases and J by 5 bases, with 23 bases between the two germline ends. The CDR3 has 17 residues. The DNA for the CDR3 is TGTGCCAGCAGCGGGACAGCTTTCAGTCCTAAAATTTATGGCTACACCTTC. Translated: CASSGTAFSPKIYGYTF. Filled out from reference TRBV9 and TRBJ1-2, the complete variable domain reads DSGVTQTPKHLITATGQRVTLRCSPRSGDLSVYWYQQSLDQGLQFLIQYYNGEERAKGNILERFSAQQFPDLHSELNLSSLELGDSALYFCASSGTAFSPKIYGYTFGSGTRLTVV.

This chain links TRBV18 with TRBJ2-7; 7 bases align to TRBD1. The CDR3 is 15 amino acids. V was pared by 0 bases and J by 1 base, with 3 bases of the junction left unmatched. Germline CDR1 and CDR2: KGHSH and LQKENI. The CDR3 region has the DNA TGTGCCAGCTCACCACCGGACAGGTTGTCCTACGAGCAGTACTTC. Protein sequence: CASSPPDRLSYEQYF.

The CDR3 spells CASSRRGDNQPQHF. The CDR3 nucleotides read TGTGCCAGCAGCCGGAGGGGGGACAATCAGCCCCAGCATTTT. The chain couples TRBV4-2 to TRBJ1-5; a weak D match, TRBD1 (6 bases). From germline, CDR1 is LGHNA and CDR2 YNFKEQ. The CDR3 has 14 residues. Trimming shortened V by 4 bases and J by 3 bases, and 10 bases separated the two germline ends.

This sequence joins TRBV5-5 and TRBJ1-2, with D hard to call. Trimming cost V 6 bases and J 6 bases, with 15 bases left between them. This CDR3 comprises 13 residues. Germline V CDR1 and CDR2: SGHKS, YYEKEE (reference sequence). Here the CDR3 DNA reads TGTGCCAGCACCACCCTCTTACTGCATGGCTACACCTTC. Translating it yields CASTTLLLHGYTF.

V and J are TRBV2 and TRBJ1-2; no reliable D call. Germline V gene sequence: CDR1 SNHLY, CDR2 FYNNEI. This CDR3 is 13 amino acids long. V was trimmed by 5 bases and J by 7 bases, leaving 14 bases between them. The CDR3 DNA follows: TGTGCCAGCAGTTCGGACGTTCCAGGTGGCTACACCTTC. The encoded protein is CASSSDVPGGYTF.

This clone is a singleton in its sample. This chain connects TRBV7-2 to TRBJ2-1; 11 nucleotides agree with TRBD2. This CDR3 contains 15 residues. The J segment lost 7 bases and the V segment lost 2 bases, leaving 4 bases of the junction unmatched. Germline V lookup: CDR1 SGHTA, CDR2 FQGNSA. CDR3 in DNA: TGTGCCAGCAGCTTACCGTTAGCGGGAGGGAATGAGCAGTTCTTC. As protein: CASSLPLAGGNEQFF.

The V and J genes are TRBV6-5 and TRBJ1-5; D unclear. The V gene's germline CDR1 is MNHEY and CDR2 SVGAGI. The V gene lost 2 bases and the J gene lost 0 bases, with 5 bases spanning the gap. This CDR3 spans 14 amino acids. The CDR3 is CASSYAYSNQPQHF. CDR3 bases: TGTGCCAGCAGTTACGCTTATAGCAATCAGCCCCAGCATTTT.